This T cell receptor beta chain emerged from a study of spatial heterogeneity in lung cancer. Study-wide background: Fewer alpha-chain than beta-chain sequences were consistently detected.

V lost 2 bases to trimming and J lost 2 bases, with 1 base between them. Per germline, CDR1 SGHRS and CDR2 YFSETQ. The CDR3 loop spans 11 amino acids. Noted time point: sample taken at primary tumor resection. Donors were roughly 70 untreated early-stage non-small cell lung cancer patients. No cell sorting; template was whole RNA from tumor, lung tissue or PBMC. TCRdb re-analysed the 5' RACE reads in MiXCR, keeping a single row per CDR3 protein. The top ten hold approximately 6.3% of the sample, which has some 78,000 distinct CDR3 sequences, around 7.8% seen once. Overall study results and limits: Expanded tumor TCRs that were ubiquitous appeared in blood more at resection than follow-up.

This clonotype was counted ten times or more. The antigen is undetermined. The origin of this receptor is a male donor with early-stage non-small cell lung cancer. This rearrangement joins TRBV5-1 to TRBJ1-2, with D hard to call. The sequenced sample was PBMCs, obtained at surgery. CDR3 protein: CASSLNYGYTF. The CDR3 DNA is TGCGCCAGCAGCTTAAACTATGGCTACACCTTC.